These 9 T cell receptor beta chains were sequenced from one sample in a study of T-cell reconstitution after alpha-beta-depleted transplantation in children. Preparation of the TCRbeta library used unique molecular identifiers. Each CDR3 protein is one row after TCRdb ran MiXCR on the PCR reads. The sample consists of 780,000 or so distinct CDR3 sequences, about 15% of them appearing once. The sample in question was PBMCs, mostly from graft donor cells, obtained 360 days after TCRalphabeta/CD19-depleted stem cell transplant. These receptors were collected from a male patient younger than 18 who had a stem cell transplant for acute lymphoblastic leukemia, so the T cells may come from the graft donor.

This clonotype has ten or more counts. The rearrangement joins TRBV7-9 to TRBJ2-7; the D is unclear. The CDR3 spans 14 residues. Germline CDR1 SEHNR, CDR2 FQNEAQ (reference sequence). With 8 bases removed from V and 2 bases from J, the gap between germline ends came to 16 bases. CDR3 DNA: TGTGCCAGCTCCCACAATGAAATTACCTACGAGCAGTACTTC. Translated, it gives CASSHNEITYEQYF.

This clonotype was recorded a few times. The gene calls are TRBV10-2 and TRBJ2-7; unclear D gene. This CDR3 region has 13 residues. Trimming removed 3 bases from V and 5 bases from J, with 11 bases in between. The V gene's germline CDR1 is WSHSY and CDR2 SAAADI. CDR3 in amino acids: CASSDRPSHEQYF. Here the CDR3 DNA reads TGCGCCAGCAGTGACCGTCCATCCCACGAGCAGTACTTC.

This clonotype was picked up a small number of times. This rearrangement joins TRBV5-1 to TRBJ1-2, with a weak D call TRBD1 (6 bases). Germline V gene data show CDR1 as SGHRS and CDR2 as YFSETQ. The CDR3 is made up of 14 amino acids. V shed 1 base and J shed 6 bases, with 13 bases lying between them. CDR3 DNA sequence: TGCGCCAGCAGCTTGTGGGGGGCGTCCCATGGCTACACCTTC. Translating it yields CASSLWGASHGYTF.

A few counts support this clonotype. The chain employs TRBV20-1 and TRBJ2-6; weak D call: TRBD2 (5 bases). The V end lost 2 bases, the J end lost 2 bases, and 7 bases lay between the germline ends. The germline CDR1 and CDR2 sequences are DFQATT and SNEGSKA (reference sequence). This CDR3 contains 14 residues. CDR3 residues: CSARSRAGANVLTF. CDR3 bases: TGCAGTGCTAGATCGCGGGCTGGGGCCAACGTCCTGACTTTC.

This clonotype was observed a few times. The chain links TRBV12-3 or TRBV12-4 to TRBJ1-1; D possibly corresponds to TRBD1 (6 bases). This CDR3 is 13 amino acids long. The ends were cut back, 8 bases at V and 6 bases at J, with 16 bases in the middle. The CDR3 DNA reads TGTGCCAGCCCCACAGCGGGGGGGCCTGAAGCTTTCTTT. The encoded protein is CASPTAGGPEAFF.

CDR3 region: CASSLVREVGSNTGELFF. DNA for the CDR3: TGTGCCAGCAGCTTAGTACGGGAGGTGGGGTCGAACACCGGGGAGCTGTTTTTT. This sequence joins TRBV7-8 and TRBJ2-2; 7 nucleotides align to TRBD2. Germline loops: CDR1 SGHVS, CDR2 FQNEAQ. The CDR3 loop spans 18 amino acids. J lost 0 bases, V lost 1 base, and 8 bases had no gene match.

This clonotype has just a few counts. This chain links TRBV7-8 with TRBJ2-3; D is ambiguous. V lost 0 bases, J lost 2 bases, and 15 bases lay in between. There are 17 residues in the CDR3. The germline V gene encodes CDR1 SGHVS and CDR2 FQNEAQ. DNA of the CDR3: TGTGCCAGCAGCTTAGCCGGGTTAGCTCGTCTCACAGATACGCAGTATTTT. Protein: CASSLAGLARLTDTQYF.

This clonotype was observed a handful of times. This rearrangement joins TRBV29-1 to TRBJ2-7; 8 bases agree with TRBD1. CDR1 and CDR2 (germline): SQVTM, ANQGSEA. The J segment lost 3 bases and the V segment lost 5 bases, leaving 6 bases of the junction unmatched. The CDR3 runs to 13 residues. The CDR3 nucleotides read TGCAGCGTTAACGGACAGGGAGTCTACGAGCAGTACTTC. It encodes CSVNGQGVYEQYF.

This clonotype was seen many times. This chain connects TRBV12-3 or TRBV12-4 to TRBJ1-6, with TRBD1 matching over 8 bases. V gave up 6 bases and J gave up 7 bases; unmatched junction bases: 5. The CDR3 runs to 14 residues. The CDR3 region has the DNA TGTGCCAGCAGCCCCCGGGACAGGAATTCACCCCTCCACTTT. Translating gives CASSPRDRNSPLHF.